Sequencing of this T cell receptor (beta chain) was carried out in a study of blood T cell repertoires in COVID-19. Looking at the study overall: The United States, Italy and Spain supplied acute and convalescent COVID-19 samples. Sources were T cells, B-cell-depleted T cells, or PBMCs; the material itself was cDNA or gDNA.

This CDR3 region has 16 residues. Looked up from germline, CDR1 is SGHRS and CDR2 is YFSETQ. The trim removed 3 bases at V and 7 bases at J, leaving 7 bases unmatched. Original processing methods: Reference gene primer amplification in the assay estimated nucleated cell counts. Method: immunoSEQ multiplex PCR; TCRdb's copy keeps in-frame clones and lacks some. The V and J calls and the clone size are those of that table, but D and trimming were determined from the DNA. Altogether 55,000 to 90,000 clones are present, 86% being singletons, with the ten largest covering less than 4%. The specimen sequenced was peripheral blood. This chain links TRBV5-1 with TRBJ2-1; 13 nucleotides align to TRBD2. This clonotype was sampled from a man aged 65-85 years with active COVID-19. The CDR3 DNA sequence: TGCGCCAGCAGCTGGCAAACTAGCGGGAGGGGGAATGAGCAGTTCTTC. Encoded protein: CASSWQTSGRGNEQFF.